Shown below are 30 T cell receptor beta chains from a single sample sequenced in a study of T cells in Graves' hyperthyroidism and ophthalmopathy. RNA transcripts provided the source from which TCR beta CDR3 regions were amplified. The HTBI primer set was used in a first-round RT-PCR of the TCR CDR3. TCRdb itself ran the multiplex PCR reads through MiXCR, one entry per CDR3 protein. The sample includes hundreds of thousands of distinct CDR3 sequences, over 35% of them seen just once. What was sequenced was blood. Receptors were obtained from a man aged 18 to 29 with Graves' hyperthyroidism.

The CDR3 protein is CASSLEADKYFGNTIYF. The DNA of the CDR3 is TGTGCCAGCAGCTTAGAGGCGGACAAATATTTTGGAAACACCATATATTTT. This rearrangement joins TRBV7-3 to TRBJ1-3; TRBD1 might be the D (5 bases). Germline assignment: CDR1 SGHTA and CDR2 FQGTGA. CDR3 length: 17 residues. Trimming left V 2 bases short and J 3 bases short, with 17 bases between.

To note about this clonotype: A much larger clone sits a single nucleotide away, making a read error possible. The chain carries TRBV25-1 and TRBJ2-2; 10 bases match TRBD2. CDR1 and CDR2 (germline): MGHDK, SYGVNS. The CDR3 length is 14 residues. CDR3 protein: CAGSGAGGPGELFF. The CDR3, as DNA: TGTGCCGGCAGTGGAGCGGGGGGGCCCGGGGAGCTGTTTTTT. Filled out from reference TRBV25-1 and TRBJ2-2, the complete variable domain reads EADIYQTPRYLVIGTGKKITLECSQTMGHDKMYWYQQDPGMELHLIHYSYGVNSTEKGDLSSESTVSRIRTEHFPLTLESARPSHTSQYLCAGSGAGGPGELFFGEGSRLTVL.

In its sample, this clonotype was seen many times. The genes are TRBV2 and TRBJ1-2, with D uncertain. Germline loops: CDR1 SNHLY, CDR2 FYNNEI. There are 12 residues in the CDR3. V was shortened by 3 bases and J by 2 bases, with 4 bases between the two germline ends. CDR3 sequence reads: CASSEGNYGYTF. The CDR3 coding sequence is TGTGCCAGCAGTGAGGGAAACTATGGCTACACCTTC.

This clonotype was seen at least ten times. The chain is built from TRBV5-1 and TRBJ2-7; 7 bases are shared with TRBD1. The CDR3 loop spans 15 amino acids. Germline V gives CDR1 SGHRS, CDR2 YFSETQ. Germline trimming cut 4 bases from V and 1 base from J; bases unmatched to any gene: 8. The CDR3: CASSPGDRESYEQYF. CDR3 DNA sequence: TGCGCCAGCAGCCCAGGCGACAGGGAATCCTACGAGCAGTACTTC.

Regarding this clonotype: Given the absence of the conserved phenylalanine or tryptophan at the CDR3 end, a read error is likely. The CDR3 loop reads CASSVIGGEETQYL. The CDR3, as DNA: TGTGCCAGCAGCGTAATAGGGGGCGAAGAGACCCAGTACCTC. The rearrangement uses TRBV15 and TRBJ2-5; 7 bases align to TRBD1. Germline-derived CDR1 and CDR2 are LNHNV and YYDKDF (reference sequence). CDR3 length: 14 amino acids.

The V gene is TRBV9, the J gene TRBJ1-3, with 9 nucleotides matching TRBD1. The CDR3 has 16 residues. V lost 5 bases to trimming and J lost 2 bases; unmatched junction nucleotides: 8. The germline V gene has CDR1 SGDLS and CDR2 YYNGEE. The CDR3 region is CASSPRDRATGNTIYF. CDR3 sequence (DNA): TGTGCCAGCAGTCCTCGGGACAGGGCCACTGGAAACACCATATATTTT.

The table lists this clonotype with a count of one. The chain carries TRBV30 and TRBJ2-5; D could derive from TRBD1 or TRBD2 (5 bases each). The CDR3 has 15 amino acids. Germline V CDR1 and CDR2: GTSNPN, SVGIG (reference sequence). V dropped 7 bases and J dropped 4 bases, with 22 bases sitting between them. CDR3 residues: CASSYVRGSLETQYF. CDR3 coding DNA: TGTGCCTCATCTTACGTTCGGGGCAGTTTAGAGACCCAGTACTTC.

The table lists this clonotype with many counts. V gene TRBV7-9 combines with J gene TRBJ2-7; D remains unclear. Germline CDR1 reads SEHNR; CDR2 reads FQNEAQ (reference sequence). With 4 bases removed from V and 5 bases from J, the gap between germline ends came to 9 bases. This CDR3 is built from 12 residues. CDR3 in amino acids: CASSSTGHEQYF. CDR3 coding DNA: TGTGCCAGCAGCTCCACTGGGCACGAGCAGTACTTC.

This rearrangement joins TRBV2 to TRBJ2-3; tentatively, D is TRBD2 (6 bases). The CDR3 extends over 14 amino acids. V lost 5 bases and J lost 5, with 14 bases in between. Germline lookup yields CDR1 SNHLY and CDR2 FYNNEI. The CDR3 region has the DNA TGTGCCAGCAGTTGGGGCGGGACCGGAGATACGCAGTATTTT. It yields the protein CASSWGGTGDTQYF.

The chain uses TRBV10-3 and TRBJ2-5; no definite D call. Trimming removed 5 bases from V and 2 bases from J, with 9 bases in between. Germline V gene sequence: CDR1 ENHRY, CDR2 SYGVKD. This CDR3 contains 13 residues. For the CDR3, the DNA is TGTGCCATCAGTTATGAGCCTCAAGAGACCCAGTACTTC. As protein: CAISYEPQETQYF.

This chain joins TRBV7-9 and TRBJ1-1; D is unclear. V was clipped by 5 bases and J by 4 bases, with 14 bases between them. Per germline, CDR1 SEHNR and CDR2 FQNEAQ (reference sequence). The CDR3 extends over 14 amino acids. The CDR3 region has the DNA TGTGCCAGCAGCCTGGTTGCCTACAGCACTGAAGCTTTCTTT. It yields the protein CASSLVAYSTEAFF.

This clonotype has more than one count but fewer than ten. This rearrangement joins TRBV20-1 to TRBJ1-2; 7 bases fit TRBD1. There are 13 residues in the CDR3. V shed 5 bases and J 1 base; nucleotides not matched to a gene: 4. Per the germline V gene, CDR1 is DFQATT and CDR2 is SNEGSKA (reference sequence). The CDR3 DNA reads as TGCAGTGCTTCAGGGGGACATAACTATGGCTACACCTTC. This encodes CSASGGHNYGYTF.

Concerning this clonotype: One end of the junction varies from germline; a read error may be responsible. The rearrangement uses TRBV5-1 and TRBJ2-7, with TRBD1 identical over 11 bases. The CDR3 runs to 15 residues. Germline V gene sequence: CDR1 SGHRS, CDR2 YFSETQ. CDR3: CASSGGRDRGDTQYF. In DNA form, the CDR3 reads TGTGCCAGCAGCGGGGGTAGGGACAGGGGGGATACGCAGTACTTC. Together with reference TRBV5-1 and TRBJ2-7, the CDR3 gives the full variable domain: KAGVTQTPRYLIKTRGQQVTLSCSPISGHRSVSWYQQTPGQGLQFLFEYFSETQRNKGNFPGRFSGRQFSNSRSEMNVSTLELGDSALYLCASSGGRDRGDTQYFGPGTRLTVT.

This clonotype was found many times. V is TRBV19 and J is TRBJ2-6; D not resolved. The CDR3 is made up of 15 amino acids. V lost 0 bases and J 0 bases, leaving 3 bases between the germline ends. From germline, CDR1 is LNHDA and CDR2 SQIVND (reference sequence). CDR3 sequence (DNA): TGTGCCAGTAGTATAGACCACTCTGGGGCCAACGTCCTGACTTTC. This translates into CASSIDHSGANVLTF.

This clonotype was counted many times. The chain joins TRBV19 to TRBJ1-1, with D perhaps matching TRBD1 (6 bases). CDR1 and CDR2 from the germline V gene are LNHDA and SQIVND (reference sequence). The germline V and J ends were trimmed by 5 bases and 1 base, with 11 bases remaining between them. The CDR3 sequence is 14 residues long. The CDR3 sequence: CASSPDRTNTEAFF. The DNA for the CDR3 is TGTGCCAGTAGTCCAGACAGGACGAACACTGAAGCTTTCTTT.

The CDR3 spells CSVEGAGVLVNEQFF. For the CDR3, the DNA is TGCAGCGTTGAAGGGGCGGGAGTATTGGTCAATGAGCAGTTCTTC. The chain uses TRBV29-1 and TRBJ2-5, with 7 bases identical to TRBD2. The J call may be mistaken, given a closer DNA end match to TRBJ2-1. The CDR3 runs to 15 residues. CDR1 SQVTM and CDR2 ANQGSEA come from the germline V gene.

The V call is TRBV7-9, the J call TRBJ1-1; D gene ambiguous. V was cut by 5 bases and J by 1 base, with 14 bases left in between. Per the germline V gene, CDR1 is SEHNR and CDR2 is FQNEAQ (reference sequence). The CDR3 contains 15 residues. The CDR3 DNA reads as TGTGCCAGCAGCCCCTCATTGTTAGGGAACACTGAAGCTTTCTTT. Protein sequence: CASSPSLLGNTEAFF.

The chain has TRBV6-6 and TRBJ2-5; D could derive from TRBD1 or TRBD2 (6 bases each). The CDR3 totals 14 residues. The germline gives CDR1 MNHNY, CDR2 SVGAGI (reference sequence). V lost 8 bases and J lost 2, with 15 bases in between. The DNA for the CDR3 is TGTGCCAGCGAAGTTGGGGGGCAACAAGAGACCCAGTACTTC. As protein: CASEVGGQQETQYF.

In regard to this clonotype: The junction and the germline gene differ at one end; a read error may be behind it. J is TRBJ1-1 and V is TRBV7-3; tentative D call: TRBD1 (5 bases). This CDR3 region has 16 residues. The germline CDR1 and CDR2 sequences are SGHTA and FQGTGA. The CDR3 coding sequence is TGCGCCAGCAGCCCCGCGGGGGTAGGGAAGGACACTGAAGCTTTCTTT. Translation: CASSPAGVGKDTEAFF.

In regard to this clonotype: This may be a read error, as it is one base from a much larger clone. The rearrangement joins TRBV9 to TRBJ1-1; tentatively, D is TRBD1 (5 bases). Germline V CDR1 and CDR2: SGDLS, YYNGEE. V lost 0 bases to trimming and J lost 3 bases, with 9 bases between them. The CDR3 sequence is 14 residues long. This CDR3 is CASSVEGRYTEAFF. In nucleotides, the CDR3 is TGTGCCAGCAGCGTAGAGGGGAGGTACACTGAAGCTTTCTTT.

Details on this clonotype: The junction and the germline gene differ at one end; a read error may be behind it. This CDR3 reads CASRVRQPQHF. The CDR3 DNA is TGTGCTAGCAGGGTACGACAGCCCCAGCATTTT. The V gene is TRBV6-2 or TRBV6-3, the J gene TRBJ1-5; a possible D gene is TRBD1 (5 bases). In germline, CDR1 is MNHEY, CDR2 SVGEGT. CDR3 size: 11 residues.

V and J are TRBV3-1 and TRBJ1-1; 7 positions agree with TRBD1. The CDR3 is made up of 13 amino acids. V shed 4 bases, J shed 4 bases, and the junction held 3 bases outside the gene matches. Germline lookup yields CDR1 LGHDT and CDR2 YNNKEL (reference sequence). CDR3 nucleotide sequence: TGTGCCAGCAGCCGACAGGGATTCACTGAAGCTTTCTTT. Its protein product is CASSRQGFTEAFF.

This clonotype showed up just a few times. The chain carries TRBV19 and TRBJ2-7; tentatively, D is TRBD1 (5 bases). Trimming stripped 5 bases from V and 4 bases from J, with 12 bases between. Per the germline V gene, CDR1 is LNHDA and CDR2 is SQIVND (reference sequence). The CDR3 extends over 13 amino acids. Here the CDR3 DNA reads TGTGCCAGTAGTTCCAGGGTGGTGTACGAGCAGTACTTC. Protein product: CASSSRVVYEQYF.

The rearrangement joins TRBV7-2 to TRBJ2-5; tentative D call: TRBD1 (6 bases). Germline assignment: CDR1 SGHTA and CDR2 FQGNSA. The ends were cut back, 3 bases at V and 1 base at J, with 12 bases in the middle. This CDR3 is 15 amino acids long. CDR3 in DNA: TGTGCCAGCAGCTTGGTCGGGACATTCCAAGAGACCCAGTACTTC. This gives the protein CASSLVGTFQETQYF.

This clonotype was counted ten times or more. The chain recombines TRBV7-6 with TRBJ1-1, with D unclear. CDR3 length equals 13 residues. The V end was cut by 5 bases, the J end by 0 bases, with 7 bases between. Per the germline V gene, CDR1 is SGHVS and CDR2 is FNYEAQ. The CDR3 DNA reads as TGTGCCAGCAGCCGGGAGGTGAACACTGAAGCTTTCTTT. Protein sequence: CASSREVNTEAFF.

CDR3 protein: CASSPMGGKQETQYF. Here the CDR3 DNA reads TGTGCCAGCAGCCCAATGGGTGGGAAGCAAGAGACCCAGTACTTC. The J gene is TRBJ2-5, the V gene TRBV7-2, with D uncertain. This CDR3 has 15 amino acids. Trimming shortened V by 5 bases and J by 2 bases, and 15 bases separated the two germline ends. Germline V gene lookup returns CDR1 SGHTA and CDR2 FQGNSA.

CDR3 coding DNA: TGTGCCAGCAGCCCCGGCGTTAGCGGGAGTGGAAGCTACGAGCAGTACTTC. It codes for CASSPGVSGSGSYEQYF. The V and J genes are TRBV7-2 and TRBJ2-7; 9 bases are shared with TRBD2. The germline CDR1 and CDR2 sequences are SGHTA and FQGNSA. The trim removed 5 bases at V and 3 bases at J, leaving 14 bases unmatched. The CDR3 sequence is 17 residues long.

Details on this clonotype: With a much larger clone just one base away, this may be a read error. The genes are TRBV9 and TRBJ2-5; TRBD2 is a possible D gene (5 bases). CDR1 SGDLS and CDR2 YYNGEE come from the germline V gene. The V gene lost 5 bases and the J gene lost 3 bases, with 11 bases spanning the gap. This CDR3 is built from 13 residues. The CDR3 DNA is TGTGCCAGCAGTACCCACGGGGAAGAGACCCAGTACTTC. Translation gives CASSTHGEETQYF.

DNA of the CDR3: TGCGCCAGCAGCCAAGGGTGGGGGAGGACCTACGAGCAGTACTTC. This sequence encodes CASSQGWGRTYEQYF. The V and J genes are TRBV4-1 and TRBJ2-7; D possibly corresponds to TRBD2 (6 bases). CDR3 length: 15 residues. In germline, CDR1 is MGHRA, CDR2 YSYEKL. The ends were cut back, 1 base at V and 2 bases at J, with 12 bases in the middle.

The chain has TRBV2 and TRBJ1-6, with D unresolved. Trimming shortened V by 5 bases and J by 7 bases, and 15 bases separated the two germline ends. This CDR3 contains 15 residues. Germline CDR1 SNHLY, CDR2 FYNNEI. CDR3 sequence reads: CASSYEVHSNSPLHF. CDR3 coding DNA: TGTGCCAGCAGTTACGAGGTCCACTCGAATTCACCCCTCCACTTT.